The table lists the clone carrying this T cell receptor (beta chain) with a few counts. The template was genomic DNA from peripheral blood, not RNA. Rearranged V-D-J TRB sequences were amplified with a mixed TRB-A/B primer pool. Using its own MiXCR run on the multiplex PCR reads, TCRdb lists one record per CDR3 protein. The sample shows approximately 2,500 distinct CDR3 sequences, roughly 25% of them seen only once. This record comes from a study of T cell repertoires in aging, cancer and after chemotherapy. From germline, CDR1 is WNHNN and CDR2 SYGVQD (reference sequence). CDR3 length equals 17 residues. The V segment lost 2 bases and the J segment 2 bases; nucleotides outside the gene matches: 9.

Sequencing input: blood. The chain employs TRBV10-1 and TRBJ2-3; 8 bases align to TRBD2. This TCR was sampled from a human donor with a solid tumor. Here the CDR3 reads CASSEKASGSLTDTQYF. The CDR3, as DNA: TGCGCCAGCAGTGAGAAGGCTAGCGGGTCTCTCACAGATACGCAGTATTTT.